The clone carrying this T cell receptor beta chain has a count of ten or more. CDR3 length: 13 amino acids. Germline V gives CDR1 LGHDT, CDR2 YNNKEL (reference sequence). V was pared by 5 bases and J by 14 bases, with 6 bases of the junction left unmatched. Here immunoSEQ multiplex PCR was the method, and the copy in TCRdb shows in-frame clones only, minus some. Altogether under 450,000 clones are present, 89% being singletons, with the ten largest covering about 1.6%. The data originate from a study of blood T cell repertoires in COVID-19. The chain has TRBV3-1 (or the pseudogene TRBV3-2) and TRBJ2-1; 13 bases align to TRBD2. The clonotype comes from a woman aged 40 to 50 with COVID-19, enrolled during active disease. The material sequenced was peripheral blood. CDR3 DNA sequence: TGTGCCAGCAGCGCCGGACTAGCGGGAGTGGAGTTCTTC. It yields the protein CASSAGLAGVEFF.